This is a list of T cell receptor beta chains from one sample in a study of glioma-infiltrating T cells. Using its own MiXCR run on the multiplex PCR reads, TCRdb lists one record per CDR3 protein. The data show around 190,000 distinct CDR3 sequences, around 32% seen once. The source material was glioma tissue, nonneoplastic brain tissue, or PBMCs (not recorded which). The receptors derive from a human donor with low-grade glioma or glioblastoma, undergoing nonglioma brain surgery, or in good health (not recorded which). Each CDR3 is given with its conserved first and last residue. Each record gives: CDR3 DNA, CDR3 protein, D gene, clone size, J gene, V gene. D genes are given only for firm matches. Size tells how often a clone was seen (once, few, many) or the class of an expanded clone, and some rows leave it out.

CDR3nt: TGCGCCAGCAGCTTGGAGGCAGGACCATGGGATGGCTACACCTTC
CDR3aa: CASSLEAGPWDGYTF
d_gene: -
abundance: few
j_gene: TRBJ1-2
v_gene: TRBV5-1

CDR3nt: TGTGCCAGCAGCTTAGGAGGACAGGGCACAGATACGCAGTATTTT
CDR3aa: CASSLGGQGTDTQYF
d_gene: TRBD1
abundance: -
j_gene: TRBJ2-3
v_gene: TRBV11-2

CDR3nt: TGTGCCAGCAGTTTAAGTACAAACAATGAGCAGTTCTTC
CDR3aa: CASSLSTNNEQFF
d_gene: -
abundance: many
j_gene: TRBJ2-1
v_gene: TRBV27

CDR3nt: TGCGCCAGCAGCCAAGATCGGGTAGGGCAACGGACAGATACGCAGTATTTT
CDR3aa: CASSQDRVGQRTDTQYF
d_gene: -
abundance: many
j_gene: TRBJ2-3
v_gene: TRBV4-1

CDR3nt: TGCGCCAGCAGGCGGGAAGCAGAAGAGACCCAGTACTTC
CDR3aa: CASRREAEETQYF
d_gene: -
abundance: many
j_gene: TRBJ2-5
v_gene: TRBV4-1

CDR3nt: TGTGCCAGTAGTATTGGTGGCAGGGCATCGAACACTGAAGCTTTCTTT
CDR3aa: CASSIGGRASNTEAFF
d_gene: -
abundance: many
j_gene: TRBJ1-1
v_gene: TRBV19

CDR3nt: TGTGCCACTCGGGACAACGCGAACACCGGGGAGCTGTTTTTT
CDR3aa: CATRDNANTGELFF
d_gene: -
abundance: many
j_gene: TRBJ2-2
v_gene: TRBV19

CDR3nt: TGTGCCAGCAGCCAGGACTTAGCGGATACGCAGTATTTT
CDR3aa: CASSQDLADTQYF
d_gene: -
abundance: many
j_gene: TRBJ2-3
v_gene: TRBV14

CDR3nt: TGTGCCAGCACCTTCTCCGGGACAGGGGGTTCCTACGAGCAGTACTTC
CDR3aa: CASTFSGTGGSYEQYF
d_gene: TRBD1
abundance: few
j_gene: TRBJ2-7
v_gene: TRBV6-6

CDR3nt: TGTGCCAGCAGTTACGACGTAAGATCCGCGGAAGCTTTCTTT
CDR3aa: CASSYDVRSAEAFF
d_gene: -
abundance: many
j_gene: TRBJ1-1
v_gene: TRBV6-6

CDR3nt: TGTGCCAGCAGTTTAAGGACAGGGGCTAGCTATGGCTACACCTTC
CDR3aa: CASSLRTGASYGYTF
d_gene: TRBD1
abundance: many
j_gene: TRBJ1-2
v_gene: TRBV27

CDR3nt: TGTGCCGGCAGCTTAGTGGAGAGACACAATCTCAGGGGAAACACCATATATTTT
CDR3aa: CAGSLVERHNLRGNTIYF
d_gene: -
abundance: -
j_gene: TRBJ1-3
v_gene: TRBV7-2

CDR3nt: TGTGCCAGCAGTCCGACCTTCAAGACCAAAGAGACCCAGTACTTC
CDR3aa: CASSPTFKTKETQYF
d_gene: -
abundance: -
j_gene: TRBJ2-5
v_gene: TRBV6-1

CDR3nt: TGCAGCGTCGCGGGACAGGGGGCGCGAGAGACCCAGTACTTC
CDR3aa: CSVAGQGARETQYF
d_gene: TRBD1
abundance: few
j_gene: TRBJ2-5
v_gene: TRBV29-1

CDR3nt: TGCAGTGCTAGAGAAAGGGACAGGGGCTTTACTGAAGCTTTCTTT
CDR3aa: CSARERDRGFTEAFF
d_gene: TRBD1
abundance: many
j_gene: TRBJ1-1
v_gene: TRBV20-1

CDR3nt: TGTGCCAGCAGACACGACAGTTGTGGCGCAGATACGCAGTATTTT
CDR3aa: CASRHDSCGADTQYF
d_gene: -
abundance: -
j_gene: TRBJ2-3
v_gene: TRBV6-2/TRBV6-3

CDR3nt: TGTGCCATCAGGAAACAGTGGAGGGGTGGTGAAGCTTTTTTT
CDR3aa: CAIRKQWRGGEAFF
d_gene: -
abundance: -
j_gene: TRBJ1-1
v_gene: TRBV27

CDR3nt: TGTGCCAGCAGCCCCCGGATAGCGGGAGGACCGTACAATGAGCAGTTCTTC
CDR3aa: CASSPRIAGGPYNEQFF
d_gene: TRBD2
abundance: -
j_gene: TRBJ2-1
v_gene: TRBV7-6

CDR3nt: TGCAGTGCTAGAGATACCGACAGGGCGGTAGGCTACACCTTC
CDR3aa: CSARDTDRAVGYTF
d_gene: TRBD1
abundance: many
j_gene: TRBJ1-2
v_gene: TRBV20-1

CDR3nt: TGTGCCAGCAGCTTACCGCTCCCAGATACGCAGTATTTT
CDR3aa: CASSLPLPDTQYF
d_gene: -
abundance: few
j_gene: TRBJ2-3
v_gene: TRBV5-4

CDR3nt: TGTGCCAGCCCCAAAGGGTCACTTCGCCTCGAGACCCCGTACTTC
CDR3aa: CASPKGSLRLETPYF
d_gene: -
abundance: -
j_gene: TRBJ2-5
v_gene: TRBV7-9

CDR3nt: TGTGCCAGCAGCTTAGCGGGAGGGCCGACGCAAGAGACCCAGTACTTC
CDR3aa: CASSLAGGPTQETQYF
d_gene: TRBD2
abundance: many
j_gene: TRBJ2-5
v_gene: TRBV7-2

CDR3nt: TGTGCCAGCAGCTCAATGAAGGAAGGCTACACCTTC
CDR3aa: CASSSMKEGYTF
d_gene: -
abundance: -
j_gene: TRBJ1-2
v_gene: TRBV11-2

CDR3nt: TGTGCCAGCAGTGTTGATGCGGGAGTTAATAATGAGCAGTTCTTC
CDR3aa: CASSVDAGVNNEQFF
d_gene: TRBD2
abundance: many
j_gene: TRBJ2-1
v_gene: TRBV6-1

CDR3nt: TGCAGTGCTAGTGGCCCAGATGCGAAGTATTTT
CDR3aa: CSASGPDAKYF
d_gene: -
abundance: -
j_gene: TRBJ2-3
v_gene: TRBV20-1

CDR3nt: TGTGCCAGCAGTCTAAGATCGACTCTCCCAGAAGGATCCACTGAAGCTTTCTTT
CDR3aa: CASSLRSTLPEGSTEAFF
d_gene: -
abundance: many
j_gene: TRBJ1-1
v_gene: TRBV28

CDR3nt: TGTGCCAACAGGAACACTGAAGCTTTCTTT
CDR3aa: CANRNTEAFF
d_gene: -
abundance: -
j_gene: TRBJ1-1
v_gene: TRBV4-2

CDR3nt: TGCAGTGCCTCTCCGGGACAGGGGTCCACTGAAGCTTTCTTT
CDR3aa: CSASPGQGSTEAFF
d_gene: TRBD1
abundance: -
j_gene: TRBJ1-1
v_gene: TRBV20-1

CDR3nt: TGTGCCAGCAGCAGTCGGACTAGCGGCACAGATACGCAGTATTTT
CDR3aa: CASSSRTSGTDTQYF
d_gene: TRBD2
abundance: many
j_gene: TRBJ2-3
v_gene: TRBV7-2

CDR3nt: TGCAGTGCTAGAGAGGGCGGGACTAGCGGCTTGGGAAATACGCAGTATTTT
CDR3aa: CSAREGGTSGLGNTQYF
d_gene: TRBD2
abundance: many
j_gene: TRBJ2-3
v_gene: TRBV20-1

CDR3nt: TGTGCCAGCAAGAACACAGGGTGGGCTGGGGCCAACGTCCTGACTTTC
CDR3aa: CASKNTGWAGANVLTF
d_gene: -
abundance: many
j_gene: TRBJ2-6
v_gene: TRBV27

CDR3nt: TGTGCCAGCAACGTACAGGTTCACACTGAAGCTTTCTTT
CDR3aa: CASNVQVHTEAFF
d_gene: -
abundance: many
j_gene: TRBJ1-1
v_gene: TRBV12-3/TRBV12-4

CDR3nt: TGCGCCAGCAGCTTGGACAGCGGCACCGGGGAGCTGTTTTTT
CDR3aa: CASSLDSGTGELFF
d_gene: -
abundance: -
j_gene: TRBJ2-2
v_gene: TRBV5-1

CDR3nt: TGCAGTGCTGGAACCGGGACAGTCGGTCAGCCCCAGCATTTT
CDR3aa: CSAGTGTVGQPQHF
d_gene: TRBD1
abundance: many
j_gene: TRBJ1-5
v_gene: TRBV20-1

CDR3nt: TGTGCCACCAGACTCACCGGGACAGGGGCAGATACGCAGTATTTT
CDR3aa: CATRLTGTGADTQYF
d_gene: TRBD1
abundance: -
j_gene: TRBJ2-3
v_gene: TRBV15

CDR3nt: TGCGCCAGCAGCCAAGGTTCAGATACGCAGTATTTT
CDR3aa: CASSQGSDTQYF
d_gene: -
abundance: many
j_gene: TRBJ2-3
v_gene: TRBV4-1

CDR3nt: TGTGCCAGCATGGAGGGAAACGAGCAGTTCTTC
CDR3aa: CASMEGNEQFF
d_gene: -
abundance: many
j_gene: TRBJ2-1
v_gene: TRBV28